This T cell receptor beta chain was retrieved from a study of T cells in Graves' hyperthyroidism and ophthalmopathy. Findings and limits, study-wide: Progression to ophthalmopathy was predicted a median of 6.5 months early.

Germline CDR1 reads DFQATT; CDR2 reads SNEGSKA (reference sequence). The CDR3 consists of 14 residues. The V segment lost 0 bases and the J segment 3 bases; nucleotides outside the gene matches: 5. This clonotype was seen at least ten times. The antigen remains undetermined. RNA transcripts yielded amplified TCR beta CDR3 regions. HTBI primers were the set used in a first-round RT-PCR of the TCR CDR3. TCRdb independently ran MiXCR on the multiplex PCR reads; one entry per CDR3 protein. The repertoire holds fewer than 450,000 distinct CDR3 sequences, with about a sixth as singletons. The V call is TRBV20-1, the J call TRBJ2-7; 7 bases map to TRBD2. This TCR came from a woman aged 25 to 39 with Graves' hyperthyroidism that later progressed to Graves' ophthalmopathy. Input material: blood. The CDR3 DNA is TGCAGTGCTAGAGATATGACGGGAGGCTACGAGCAGTACTTC. Encoded protein: CSARDMTGGYEQYF.